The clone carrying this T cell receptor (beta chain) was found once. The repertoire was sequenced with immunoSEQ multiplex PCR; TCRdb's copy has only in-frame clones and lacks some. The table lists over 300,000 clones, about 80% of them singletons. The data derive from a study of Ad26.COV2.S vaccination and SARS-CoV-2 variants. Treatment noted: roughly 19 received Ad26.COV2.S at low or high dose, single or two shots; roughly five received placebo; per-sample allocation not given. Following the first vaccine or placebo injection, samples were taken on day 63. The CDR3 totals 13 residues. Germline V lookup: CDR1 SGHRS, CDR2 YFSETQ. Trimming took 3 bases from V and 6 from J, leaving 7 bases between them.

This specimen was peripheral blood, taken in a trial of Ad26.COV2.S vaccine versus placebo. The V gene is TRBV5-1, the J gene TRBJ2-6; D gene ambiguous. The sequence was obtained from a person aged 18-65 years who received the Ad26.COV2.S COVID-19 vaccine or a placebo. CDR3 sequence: CASSSPPANVLTF. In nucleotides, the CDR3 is TGCGCCAGCAGCTCGCCCCCGGCCAACGTCCTGACTTTC.